Presented here are 18 T cell receptor beta chains from one specimen sequenced in a study of CD8+ T cells in alopecia areata. Following RNA extraction, reverse transcription yielded cDNA that acted as the sequencing template. Sequencing was performed with immunoSEQ multiplex PCR; in TCRdb, only in-frame clones are kept and a portion is missing. Among 4,400 or so clones listed, 69% were seen once. Treatment reported: oral pan-JAK inhibitor, 5-10 mg twice daily. Peripheral blood samples and lesional scalp punch biopsies were obtained from alopecia areata patients. Sequenced material: skin, taken at week 24, from a patient treated with tofacitinib. These receptors were taken from a human donor with alopecia areata.

The V call is TRBV7-2, the J call TRBJ2-1; no clear D. CDR1 and CDR2 (germline): SGHTA, FQGNSA. The V and J ends lost 5 bases and 5 bases respectively, with 4 bases between them. This CDR3 region has 11 residues. The CDR3 region has the DNA TGTGCCAGCAGCCTTGACAATGAGCAGTTCTTC. This codes for CASSLDNEQFF.

The chain joins TRBV10-2 to TRBJ2-1; D gene ambiguous. Germline V gene lookup returns CDR1 WSHSY and CDR2 SAAADI. The CDR3 has 16 amino acids. V lost 6 bases and J lost 6, with 21 bases in between. The CDR3 region has the DNA TGCGCCAGCAGCGCCATCATGATCGTGGGCGGCAATGAGCAGTTCTTC. Translation: CASSAIMIVGGNEQFF.

This clone appeared a few times. This sample also contains other DNA sequences that code for the same CDR3. This chain links TRBV18 with TRBJ1-2, with TRBD1 as a possible D gene (6 bases). Trimming shortened V by 3 bases and J by 5 bases, and 25 bases separated the two germline ends. This CDR3 has 18 amino acids. Germline CDR1 reads KGHSH; CDR2 reads LQKENI. The CDR3 protein is CASSPSENLGGGRYGYTF. CDR3 nucleotide sequence: TGTGCCAGCTCACCGTCCGAAAATCTAGGGGGGGGTCGATATGGCTACACCTTC.

This CDR3 is CASGTGASSYEQYF. CDR3 in DNA: TGCGCCAGCGGGACAGGGGCGAGCTCCTACGAGCAGTACTTC. The chain has TRBV5-1 and TRBJ2-7; 10 nucleotides line up with TRBD1. V lost 7 bases and J lost 0; bases outside the gene matches: 4. Germline CDR1 reads SGHRS; CDR2 reads YFSETQ. The CDR3 is made up of 14 amino acids.

The chain recombines TRBV5-4 with TRBJ1-1; no reliable D call. The V gene lost 3 bases and the J gene lost 0 bases, with 6 bases spanning the gap. Per germline, CDR1 SGHNT and CDR2 YYREEE (reference sequence). CDR3 size: 13 residues. CDR3 sequence: CASSSAVNTEAFF. The CDR3 coding sequence is TGTGCCAGCAGCTCGGCAGTGAACACTGAAGCTTTCTTT. Drawing the rest from reference TRBV5-4 and TRBJ1-1, the complete variable domain is ETGVTQSPTHLIKTRGQQVTLRCSSQSGHNTVSWYQQALGQGPQFIFQYYREEENGRGNFPPRFSGLQFPNYSSELNVNALELDDSALYLCASSSAVNTEAFFGQGTRLTVV.

The V call is TRBV7-9, the J call TRBJ2-3; D unclear. The CDR3 has 12 residues. Per the germline V gene, CDR1 is SEHNR and CDR2 is FQNEAQ (reference sequence). Deletions cut 5 bases from V and 4 bases from J, with 7 bases between. The DNA of the CDR3 is TGTGCCAGCAGCCCTAAAGCAGATACGCAGTATTTT. Its protein product is CASSPKADTQYF.

The CDR3 coding sequence is TGTGCCAGTAGACTAGCGGGAGATGGCTACGAGCAGTACTTC. This encodes CASRLAGDGYEQYF. The chain has TRBV19 and TRBJ2-7; 11 bases map to TRBD2. The trim removed 6 bases at V and 3 bases at J, leaving 4 bases unmatched. The CDR3 runs to 14 residues. Germline V gene lookup returns CDR1 LNHDA and CDR2 SQIVND (reference sequence). Complete variable domain (other parts from reference TRBV19 and TRBJ2-7): DGGITQSPKYLFRKEGQNVTLSCEQNLNHDAMYWYRQDPGQGLRLIYYSQIVNDFQKGDIAEGYSVSREKKESFPLTVTSAQKNPTAFYLCASRLAGDGYEQYFGPGTRLTVT.

The chain links TRBV5-1 to TRBJ2-1; 8 bases match TRBD2. This CDR3 comprises 14 residues. The J segment lost 9 bases and the V segment lost 0 bases, leaving 5 bases of the junction unmatched. Germline loops: CDR1 SGHRS, CDR2 YFSETQ. The CDR3 DNA follows: TGCGCCAGCAGCTTGGCCGGGGGGGGCACTGAGCAGTTCTTC. As protein: CASSLAGGGTEQFF.

The CDR3 here is CTSSPPGQGAEQYF. The CDR3 DNA reads TGTACCAGCAGCCCACCCGGACAGGGGGCCGAGCAGTACTTC. The J gene is TRBJ2-7, the V gene TRBV7-2; 11 bases are a match to TRBD1. The germline V gene has CDR1 SGHTA and CDR2 FQGNSA. CDR3 size: 14 residues. Trimming removed 5 bases from V and 6 bases from J; junction bases left unmatched: 6.

The CDR3 is CASTPTRGNQPQHF. The CDR3 region has the DNA TGTGCCAGTACCCCTACTCGTGGGAACCAGCCCCAGCATTTT. The J gene is TRBJ1-5, the V gene TRBV19; unclear D gene. The V end was cut by 7 bases, the J end by 7 bases, with 17 bases between. The CDR3 is made up of 14 amino acids. Germline V gene lookup returns CDR1 LNHDA and CDR2 SQIVND (reference sequence). Filled out from reference TRBV19 and TRBJ1-5, the complete variable domain reads DGGITQSPKYLFRKEGQNVTLSCEQNLNHDAMYWYRQDPGQGLRLIYYSQIVNDFQKGDIAEGYSVSREKKESFPLTVTSAQKNPTAFYLCASTPTRGNQPQHFGDGTRLSIL.

The CDR3 DNA reads as TGCGCCAGCAGCCCTATGGGGACTACCTCAGATACGCAGTATTTT. Translating gives CASSPMGTTSDTQYF. V is TRBV5-1 and J is TRBJ2-3; TRBD2 matches 7 bases. Germline V gene sequence: CDR1 SGHRS, CDR2 YFSETQ. The length of the CDR3 is 15 residues. J gave up 4 bases and V 4 bases, and 9 bases lay outside the gene matches.

This clone occurred a few times. The chain recombines TRBV7-2 with TRBJ2-1; TRBD2 matches at 7 bases. The CDR3 length is 16 residues. Germline V CDR1 and CDR2: SGHTA, FQGNSA. V shed 5 bases and J 3 bases; nucleotides not matched to a gene: 10. In DNA, the CDR3 is TGTGCCAGCAGCCTTATACCTAGCGGAGTCTACAATGAGCAGTTCTTC. It codes for CASSLIPSGVYNEQFF. Looking up the rest from reference TRBV7-2 and TRBJ2-1 gives the full variable domain: GAGVSQSPSNKVTEKGKDVELRCDPISGHTALYWYRQSLGQGLEFLIYFQGNSAPDKSGLPSDRFSAERTGGSVSTLTIQRTQQEDSAVYLCASSLIPSGVYNEQFFGPGTRLTVL.

By its share, this clone is large. The chain has TRBV14 and TRBJ2-7; 10 bases are shared with TRBD1. J lost 4 bases, V lost 6 bases, and 9 bases had no gene match. CDR1 is SGHDN, CDR2 FVKESK, per germline. This CDR3 spans 15 amino acids. The CDR3 sequence is CASSKTGGGSYEQYF. In nucleotides, the CDR3 is TGTGCCAGCAGTAAGACAGGGGGCGGAAGTTACGAGCAGTACTTC.

The genes are TRBV10-3 and TRBJ2-5, with TRBD1 as a possible D gene (6 bases). CDR3 length equals 14 residues. V lost 0 bases to trimming and J lost 2 bases, with 7 bases between them. CDR1 and CDR2 (germline): ENHRY, SYGVKD. This chain's CDR3 is CAISESTGQETQYF. The CDR3 DNA follows: TGTGCCATCAGTGAGTCAACAGGGCAAGAGACCCAGTACTTC.

This clone was seen more than once but under ten times. V gene TRBV6-6 combines with J gene TRBJ2-1; 12 positions agree with TRBD2. The CDR3 has 16 residues. The V gene's germline CDR1 is MNHNY and CDR2 SVGAGI (reference sequence). The J segment lost 6 bases and the V segment lost 6 bases, leaving 9 bases of the junction unmatched. The CDR3 region is CASRETSGSFRNEQFF. The CDR3 DNA follows: TGTGCCAGCAGGGAGACTAGCGGGAGTTTCCGCAATGAGCAGTTCTTC.

The chain is built from TRBV29-1 and TRBJ2-1; D gene unclear. With 7 bases removed from V and 8 bases from J, the gap between germline ends came to 15 bases. Germline CDR1 reads SQVTM; CDR2 reads ANQGSEA. The CDR3 has 12 amino acids. This CDR3 is CSEKKRTDEQFF. CDR3 DNA sequence: TGCAGCGAAAAGAAGCGAACTGATGAGCAGTTCTTC.

The CDR3 loop is CASSLTGQGYNEQFF. The CDR3 nucleotides read TGTGCCAGCAGTTTAACGGGACAGGGGTACAATGAGCAGTTCTTC. The chain joins TRBV7-8 to TRBJ2-1; 10 positions agree with TRBD1. CDR3 size: 15 residues. V shed 6 bases and J 4 bases; nucleotides not matched to a gene: 6. From germline, CDR1 is SGHVS and CDR2 FQNEAQ. Filled out from reference TRBV7-8 and TRBJ2-1, the complete variable domain reads GAGVSQSPRYKVAKRGQDVALRCDPISGHVSLFWYQQALGQGPEFLTYFQNEAQLDKSGLPSDRFFAERPEGSVSTLKIQRTQQEDSAVYLCASSLTGQGYNEQFFGPGTRLTVL.

The rearrangement joins TRBV5-1 to TRBJ1-3, with D perhaps matching TRBD1 (6 bases). V was cut by 4 bases and J by 0 bases, with 17 bases left in between. Germline CDR1 SGHRS, CDR2 YFSETQ. The CDR3 length is 17 residues. This chain's CDR3 is CASSVKPQGPSGNTIYF. In nucleotides, the CDR3 is TGCGCCAGCAGCGTAAAACCACAGGGTCCCTCTGGAAACACCATATATTTT.